The entry below gives a single T cell receptor beta chain sequence along with its context. No antigen is known for it. The data were taken from a study of CD8 T cells in ankylosing spondylitis. Overall study results and limits: Earlier studies detected some motif variants in reactive arthritis synovial fluid and blood. Researchers report that disease-linked clones proved CD8+ and relatively rare in peripheral blood.

CDR3 length: 12 amino acids. The ends were cut back, 6 bases at V and 3 bases at J, with 9 bases in the middle. Germline CDR1 is MDHEN and CDR2 is SYDVKM. Library preparation for TCR beta used quantitative 5'-RACE with molecular barcodes. In TCRdb, the 5' RACE reads were re-called with MiXCR into one record per CDR3 protein. The repertoire holds about 360,000 distinct CDR3 sequences, roughly 15% seen once, with approximately 0.99% in the top ten. Sequenced: blood, either unsorted or a sorted T cell fraction (not recorded which). The chain links TRBV28 to TRBJ2-7; the D gene is possibly TRBD2 (5 bases). The TCR originated in a male donor with ankylosing spondylitis or in good health (not recorded which). The CDR3 region has the DNA TGTGCCAGCAGGAGAACTAGCTACGAGCAGTACTTC. This encodes CASRRTSYEQYF.